The 19 T cell receptor beta chains given below trace back to one sample, sequenced in a study of blood T cell repertoires in COVID-19. Data came from immunoSEQ multiplex PCR; TCRdb stores just in-frame clones and leaves some out. The sample records about 210,000 clones, roughly 84% being singletons. The sequencing input was PBMCs or T cells enriched from blood (not recorded which). Every receptor here comes from a woman younger than 45 who had been exposed to COVID-19.

The gene calls are TRBV6-6 and TRBJ1-5, with 12 bases matching TRBD1. The J segment lost 7 bases and the V segment lost 5 bases, leaving 9 bases of the junction unmatched. This CDR3 is 16 amino acids long. The germline gives CDR1 MNHNY, CDR2 SVGAGI (reference sequence). The CDR3 nucleotides read TGTGCCAGCAGTCCGGGGACAGGGGGCGACACACAGCCCCAGCATTTT. It is translated as CASSPGTGGDTQPQHF.

This chain links TRBV6-5 with TRBJ1-2; 11 positions agree with TRBD1. Germline V gene lookup returns CDR1 MNHEY and CDR2 SVGAGI. J was trimmed by 3 bases and V by 2 bases; bases with no gene match: 5. This CDR3 is built from 16 residues. Here the CDR3 reads CASSYRTGGFDYGYTF. The CDR3 nucleotides are TGTGCCAGCAGTTACCGGACAGGGGGCTTCGACTATGGCTACACCTTC.

The chain couples TRBV4-3 to TRBJ1-1; the D gene is possibly TRBD1 (5 bases). The V gene lost 1 base and the J gene lost 4 bases, with 19 bases spanning the gap. The CDR3 covers 17 residues. Germline CDR1 is LGHNA and CDR2 is YSLEER. CDR3 in amino acids: CASSQGFRQGLATEAFF. The CDR3 bases are TGCGCCAGCAGCCAAGGATTTAGGCAGGGCTTGGCCACTGAAGCTTTCTTT.

The chain carries TRBV18 and TRBJ1-2; D may be TRBD1 (6 bases). Per germline, CDR1 KGHSH and CDR2 LQKENI. The ends were cut back, 2 bases at V and 2 bases at J, with 9 bases in the middle. The CDR3 has 14 residues. This CDR3 is CASSPVGQNYGYTF. The CDR3, as DNA: TGTGCCAGCTCACCAGTCGGACAGAACTATGGCTACACCTTC. Looking up the rest from reference TRBV18 and TRBJ1-2 gives the full variable domain: NAGVMQNPRHLVRRRGQEARLRCSPMKGHSHVYWYRQLPEEGLKFMVYLQKENIIDESGMPKERFSAEFPKEGPSILRIQQVVRGDSAAYFCASSPVGQNYGYTFGSGTRLTVV.

V gene TRBV19 combines with J gene TRBJ1-5; D unclear. The length of the CDR3 is 14 residues. Germline V gene lookup returns CDR1 LNHDA and CDR2 SQIVND (reference sequence). V was shortened by 3 bases and J by 5 bases, with 11 bases between the two germline ends. DNA for the CDR3: TGTGCCAGTAGTATCTCGGGTGAGGATCAGCCCCAGCATTTT. Residues: CASSISGEDQPQHF.

This clone was seen a handful of times. V is TRBV7-6 and J is TRBJ1-1; D is uncertain. V dropped 1 base and J dropped 2 bases, with 14 bases sitting between them. CDR3 length: 16 amino acids. Germline V CDR1 and CDR2: SGHVS, FNYEAQ. The CDR3 protein is CASSLGSSTGNTEAFF. Here the CDR3 DNA reads TGTGCCAGCAGCTTAGGTTCCTCGACGGGTAACACTGAAGCTTTCTTT.

This clone appeared a few times. The chain is built from TRBV5-6 and TRBJ1-1; 7 bases agree with TRBD1. In germline, CDR1 is SGHDT, CDR2 YYEEEE. CDR3 size: 15 residues. After removal of 4 bases from V and 1 base from J, the junction contained 7 bases not matched to a gene. CDR3 amino acids: CASSREQGKNTEAFF. The CDR3 nucleotides are TGTGCCAGCAGCAGGGAACAGGGGAAGAACACTGAAGCTTTCTTT. The full variable domain, in which reference TRBV5-6 and TRBJ1-1 provide the parts outside the CDR3, is DAGVTQSPTHLIKTRGQQVTLRCSPKSGHDTVSWYQQALGQGPQFIFQYYEEEERQRGNFPDRFSGHQFPNYSSELNVNALLLGDSALYLCASSREQGKNTEAFFGQGTRLTVV.

A single count supports this clone. The chain uses TRBV28 and TRBJ1-2, with D unresolved. The germline V and J ends were trimmed by 5 bases and 7 bases, with 20 bases remaining between them. Germline CDR1 is MDHEN and CDR2 is SYDVKM. The CDR3 loop spans 15 amino acids. The CDR3 spells CASSPREIPGGGYTF. In DNA form, the CDR3 reads TGTGCCAGCAGTCCCCGGGAAATCCCCGGCGGTGGCTACACCTTC.

The rearrangement joins TRBV4-1 to TRBJ1-1, with D unresolved. The germline gives CDR1 MGHRA, CDR2 YSYEKL. CDR3 size: 11 residues. V was shortened by 9 bases and J by 3 bases, with 8 bases between the two germline ends. CDR3 DNA: TGCGCCAGTACGGGGTACACTGAAGCTTTCTTT. This gives the protein CASTGYTEAFF.

This clone came up once. The chain uses TRBV10-3 and TRBJ2-1, with D unresolved. V shed 3 bases and J shed 8 bases, with 14 bases lying between them. From germline, CDR1 is ENHRY and CDR2 SYGVKD. This CDR3 spans 14 amino acids. The CDR3 reads CAISDRTTFDEQFF. The CDR3 coding sequence is TGTGCCATCAGTGACCGAACGACTTTCGATGAGCAGTTCTTC.

The rearrangement joins TRBV6-5 to TRBJ2-7; D is perhaps TRBD1 (6 bases). Germline V gives CDR1 MNHEY, CDR2 SVGAGI. Deletions cut 5 bases from V and 2 bases from J, with 10 bases between. The CDR3 covers 13 residues. The CDR3 DNA reads as TGTGCCAGCAGTACTCGGACAGCCTACGAGCAGTACTTC. Translating it yields CASSTRTAYEQYF.

V usage is TRBV6-5 and J usage is TRBJ1-1; a possible D gene is TRBD1 (5 bases). The CDR3 totals 13 residues. The germline gives CDR1 MNHEY, CDR2 SVGAGI. Trimming stripped 1 base from V and 6 bases from J, with 9 bases between. The CDR3 sequence is CASSYFSRAEAFF. CDR3 nucleotide sequence: TGTGCCAGCAGTTACTTCTCCAGGGCTGAAGCTTTCTTT.

The V call is TRBV5-1, the J call TRBJ2-3; TRBD2 matches 8 bases. CDR1 and CDR2 from the germline V gene are SGHRS and YFSETQ. V was pared by 4 bases and J by 4 bases, with 8 bases of the junction left unmatched. There are 15 residues in the CDR3. The DNA of the CDR3 is TGCGCCAGCAGCCCGGGAGGGGGGGGCCCAGATACGCAGTATTTT. Amino acids: CASSPGGGGPDTQYF. The complete variable domain, with remaining parts taken from reference TRBV5-1 and TRBJ2-3, reads KAGVTQTPRYLIKTRGQQVTLSCSPISGHRSVSWYQQTPGQGLQFLFEYFSETQRNKGNFPGRFSGRQFSNSRSEMNVSTLELGDSALYLCASSPGGGGPDTQYFGPGTRLTVL.

The chain is built from TRBV11-2 and TRBJ1-1, with a weak D call TRBD1 (6 bases). Deletions cut 3 bases from V and 3 bases from J, with 11 bases between. CDR3 length: 14 amino acids. Germline V CDR1 and CDR2: SGHAT, FQNNGV. The CDR3 loop is CASSFGQFDTEAFF. For the CDR3, the DNA is TGTGCCAGCAGCTTTGGACAGTTCGACACTGAAGCTTTCTTT. The entire variable domain, with the rest obtained from reference TRBV11-2 and TRBJ1-1, is as follows: EAGVAQSPRYKIIEKRQSVAFWCNPISGHATLYWYQQILGQGPKLLIQFQNNGVVDDSQLPKDRFSAERLKGVDSTLKIQPAKLEDSAVYLCASSFGQFDTEAFFGQGTRLTVV.

The chain employs TRBV5-1 and TRBJ2-5, with 12 bases matching TRBD2. Trimming cost V 0 bases and J 0 bases; bases outside gene matches: 3. CDR3 length: 17 residues. Germline CDR1 and CDR2: SGHRS and YFSETQ. CDR3 protein: CASSLGLAGEHQETQYF. CDR3 coding DNA: TGCGCCAGCAGCTTGGGACTAGCGGGGGAGCACCAAGAGACCCAGTACTTC.

The chain recombines TRBV4-3 with TRBJ2-1; possibly TRBD2 for D (5 bases). Germline CDR1 LGHNA, CDR2 YSLEER. Trimming shortened V by 0 bases and J by 7 bases, and 7 bases separated the two germline ends. The CDR3 spans 13 residues. The CDR3 here is CASSQDSGNEQFF. The CDR3 DNA sequence: TGCGCCAGCAGCCAAGATTCGGGGAATGAGCAGTTCTTC.

This chain joins TRBV19 and TRBJ1-2; 7 bases agree with TRBD1. V shed 10 bases and J 6 bases; nucleotides not matched to a gene: 14. Germline V gene lookup returns CDR1 LNHDA and CDR2 SQIVND (reference sequence). CDR3 length: 14 amino acids. The CDR3 region has the DNA TGTGCCACCGCCCCGACAGGGAGGATAGATGGCTACACCTTC. It is translated as CATAPTGRIDGYTF.

V is TRBV3-1 (or the pseudogene TRBV3-2) and J is TRBJ1-2; D may be TRBD1 (6 bases). The CDR3 is 12 amino acids. Trimming removed 5 bases from V and 6 bases from J, with 10 bases in between. CDR1 is LGHDT, CDR2 YNNKEL, per germline (reference sequence). This chain's CDR3 is CASSKTGDGYTF. The CDR3 nucleotides are TGTGCCAGCAGCAAGACAGGTGATGGCTACACCTTC.

The V call is TRBV5-4, the J call TRBJ1-1, with a weak D call TRBD1 (5 bases). This CDR3 has 14 amino acids. V was cut by 4 bases and J by 4 bases, with 14 bases left in between. The germline CDR1 and CDR2 sequences are SGHNT and YYREEE (reference sequence). CDR3 nucleotide sequence: TGTGCCAGCAGCCTGGGGACGGCGGGCACTGAAGCTTTCTTT. Translating gives CASSLGTAGTEAFF.